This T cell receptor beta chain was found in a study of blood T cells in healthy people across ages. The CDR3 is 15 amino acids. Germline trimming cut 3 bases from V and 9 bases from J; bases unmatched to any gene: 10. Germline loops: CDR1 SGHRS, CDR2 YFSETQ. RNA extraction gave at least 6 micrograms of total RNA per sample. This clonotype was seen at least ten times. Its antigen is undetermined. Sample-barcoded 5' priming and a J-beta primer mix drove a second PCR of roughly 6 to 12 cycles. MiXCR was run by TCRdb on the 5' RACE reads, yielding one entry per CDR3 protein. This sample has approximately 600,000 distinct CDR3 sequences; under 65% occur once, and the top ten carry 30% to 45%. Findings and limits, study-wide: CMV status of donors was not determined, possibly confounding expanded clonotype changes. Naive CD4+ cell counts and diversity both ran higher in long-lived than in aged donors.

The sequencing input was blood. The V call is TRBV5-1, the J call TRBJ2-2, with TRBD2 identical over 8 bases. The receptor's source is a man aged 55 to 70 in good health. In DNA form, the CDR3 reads TGCGCCAGCAGCTCCCCCCCGGGGGGGCCCAGGGAGCTGTTTTTT. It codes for CASSSPPGGPRELFF.